This passage covers 22 T cell receptor beta chains from one sample sequenced in a study of blood T cell repertoires in COVID-19. The repertoire was sequenced with immunoSEQ multiplex PCR; TCRdb's copy has only in-frame clones and lacks some. The sample has approximately 470,000 clones; around 87% are singletons. Material: PBMCs or T cells enriched from blood (not recorded which). The receptors stem from a woman aged 18 to 35 who had recovered from COVID-19.

V and J are TRBV29-1 and TRBJ2-2, with D possibly matching TRBD2 (7 bases). In germline, CDR1 is SQVTM, CDR2 ANQGSEA. This CDR3 has 13 amino acids. V was cut by 4 bases and J by 7 bases, with 13 bases left in between. DNA for the CDR3: TGCAGCGTTGCGGGGGGCGCGGGCGGGGAGCTGTTTTTT. Its translation is CSVAGGAGGELFF.

The DNA for the CDR3 is TGTGCCAGCAGTGAGGAGCGGGGGGCCGGGGAGACCCAGTACTTC. As protein: CASSEERGAGETQYF. J is TRBJ2-5 and V is TRBV2; 9 bases match TRBD2. The CDR3 has 15 residues. CDR1 and CDR2 from the germline V gene are SNHLY and FYNNEI. With 3 bases clipped from V and 5 bases from J, the junction kept 7 bases outside the gene matches.

The table lists this clone with a count of one. This chain uses TRBV19 with TRBJ2-2; tentative D call: TRBD1 (6 bases). The V and J ends lost 3 bases and 4 bases respectively, with 12 bases between them. From germline, CDR1 is LNHDA and CDR2 SQIVND (reference sequence). This CDR3 has 15 residues. The CDR3 sequence: CASSINRVRTGELFF. CDR3 sequence (DNA): TGTGCCAGTAGTATCAACAGGGTACGCACCGGGGAGCTGTTTTTT.

The chain carries TRBV2 and TRBJ2-7; D might be TRBD1 (6 bases). Germline V gives CDR1 SNHLY, CDR2 FYNNEI. The CDR3 has 15 amino acids. V was pared by 6 bases and J by 5 bases, with 20 bases between. Here the CDR3 DNA reads TGTGCCAGCAGGACCGACAGGCAGGGTCGGGACGAGCAGTACTTC. Translated, it gives CASRTDRQGRDEQYF.

The J gene is TRBJ1-2, the V gene TRBV12-3 or TRBV12-4; the match to TRBD1 covers 9 bases. The CDR3 runs to 13 residues. V lost 7 bases and J lost 8; bases outside the gene matches: 8. CDR3 bases: TGTGCCAGCAACAAACAGGGGGCAATAGGCTACACCTTC. Amino acids: CASNKQGAIGYTF.

This clone was recorded once. The chain combines TRBV2 with TRBJ1-5; possible D gene TRBD1, 6 bases. V was shortened by 8 bases and J by 7 bases, with 15 bases between the two germline ends. CDR3 length: 13 amino acids. Germline V gives CDR1 SNHLY, CDR2 FYNNEI. CDR3 sequence (DNA): TGTGCCAGCCGAAACCAGGGACAACAGCCCCAGCATTTT. This codes for CASRNQGQQPQHF.

This clone was seen only once. The genes are TRBV5-4 and TRBJ1-6; no clear D gene. V was pared by 1 base and J by 6 bases, with 8 bases between. The CDR3 length is 14 residues. Germline V gene lookup returns CDR1 SGHNT and CDR2 YYREEE (reference sequence). The CDR3 DNA reads as TGTGCCAGCAGCTTGTCACAGATTAATTCACCCCTCCACTTT. Amino acids: CASSLSQINSPLHF.

The chain joins TRBV6-5 to TRBJ1-1; 7 positions agree with TRBD1. The junction had 8 bases not matched to a gene; V was cut back by 6 bases and J by 4 bases. Per germline, CDR1 MNHEY and CDR2 SVGAGI. The CDR3 totals 14 residues. In DNA form, the CDR3 reads TGTGCCAGCAGCCGCAGGGGGAAAAGCACTGAAGCTTTCTTT. Residues: CASSRRGKSTEAFF.

The V call is TRBV19, the J call TRBJ2-5, with TRBD1 identical over 8 bases. Per germline, CDR1 LNHDA and CDR2 SQIVND (reference sequence). The CDR3 consists of 15 residues. V shed 3 bases, J shed 1 base, and the junction held 4 bases outside the gene matches. CDR3 residues: CASSIQGASQETQYF. Here the CDR3 DNA reads TGTGCCAGTAGTATTCAGGGGGCGAGCCAAGAGACCCAGTACTTC.

The V and J genes are TRBV3-1 (or the pseudogene TRBV3-2) and TRBJ2-5; 13 bases align to TRBD2. V gave up 6 bases and J gave up 4 bases; unmatched junction bases: 5. CDR3 length equals 15 residues. From germline, CDR1 is LGHDT and CDR2 YNNKEL (reference sequence). This CDR3 is CASSPRTSGGETQYF. The CDR3, as DNA: TGTGCCAGCAGTCCACGGACTAGCGGGGGAGAGACCCAGTACTTC.

The V and J genes are TRBV27 and TRBJ2-7; the D gene is possibly TRBD1 (6 bases). CDR3 length equals 13 residues. V shed 5 bases and J shed 5 bases, with 13 bases lying between them. Germline CDR1 is MNHEY and CDR2 is SMNVEV (reference sequence). Here the CDR3 reads CASSVRDTNEQYF. The DNA of the CDR3 is TGTGCCAGCAGTGTCCGGGACACCAACGAGCAGTACTTC.

V and J are TRBV7-9 and TRBJ1-2; 8 positions match TRBD1. CDR1 and CDR2 (germline): SEHNR, FQNEAQ (reference sequence). CDR3 length equals 16 residues. V lost 4 bases to trimming and J lost 8 bases; unmatched junction nucleotides: 15. CDR3 protein: CASSSGQGYGSRGYTF. DNA for the CDR3: TGTGCCAGCAGCTCTGGACAGGGCTACGGGAGCCGCGGCTACACCTTC.

The gene calls are TRBV6-2 or TRBV6-3 and TRBJ2-7; D possibly corresponds to TRBD2 (5 bases). Trimming took 2 bases from V and 0 from J, leaving 11 bases between them. This CDR3 has 15 amino acids. The germline V gene has CDR1 MNHEY and CDR2 SVGEGT. The CDR3 nucleotides read TGTGCCAGCAGTTACCTCCGGGGAAGCTCCTACGAGCAGTACTTC. Translated: CASSYLRGSSYEQYF.

V gene TRBV13 combines with J gene TRBJ1-2; 7 bases are a match to TRBD1. V dropped 6 bases and J dropped 3; count of bases not matched to a gene: 7. This CDR3 region has 14 residues. The germline gives CDR1 PRHDT, CDR2 FYEKMQ (reference sequence). CDR3 in DNA: TGTGCCAGCAGTTCGACAGGGTCAGACTATGGCTACACCTTC. Amino acids: CASSSTGSDYGYTF.

The chain couples TRBV5-1 to TRBJ2-1; TRBD2 matches at 9 bases. V shed 6 bases and J 3 bases; nucleotides not matched to a gene: 4. The CDR3 is 14 residues long. Germline-derived CDR1 and CDR2 are SGHRS and YFSETQ. CDR3 region: CASKVAGDYNEQFF. Here the CDR3 DNA reads TGCGCCAGCAAGGTAGCGGGGGACTACAATGAGCAGTTCTTC.

The rearrangement uses TRBV14 and TRBJ2-7; TRBD2 is a possible D gene (6 bases). The V end lost 2 bases, the J end lost 4 bases, and 12 bases lay between the germline ends. Germline V CDR1 and CDR2: SGHDN, FVKESK. This CDR3 has 14 amino acids. CDR3 loop: CASSQYGEEYEQYF. CDR3 coding DNA: TGTGCCAGCAGCCAATACGGGGAGGAGTACGAGCAGTACTTC.

J is TRBJ2-6 and V is TRBV19; no clear D. Germline V lookup: CDR1 LNHDA, CDR2 SQIVND (reference sequence). Trimming shortened V by 6 bases and J by 4 bases, and 4 bases separated the two germline ends. The CDR3 totals 12 residues. CDR3 bases: TGTGCCAGTAGGACAGGGGCCAACGTCCTGACTTTC. It translates to CASRTGANVLTF.

The V gene is TRBV5-1, the J gene TRBJ2-3, with 9 positions matching TRBD2. Germline V gene sequence: CDR1 SGHRS, CDR2 YFSETQ. J lost 1 base, V lost 6 bases, and 3 bases had no gene match. The CDR3 extends over 14 amino acids. The CDR3 DNA follows: TGCGCCAGCACCCAGCGGGGGGGCACAGATACGCAGTATTTT. Translating gives CASTQRGGTDTQYF.

This sequence joins TRBV25-1 and TRBJ1-2, with D perhaps matching TRBD1 (6 bases). The V gene lost 4 bases and the J gene lost 3 bases, with 15 bases spanning the gap. Germline CDR1 is MGHDK and CDR2 is SYGVNS. This CDR3 spans 15 amino acids. The chain's CDR3 is CASSAGQRLDYGYTF. In DNA, the CDR3 is TGTGCCAGCAGTGCAGGACAGCGTCTGGACTATGGCTACACCTTC.

The chain joins TRBV19 to TRBJ1-5; D possibly corresponds to TRBD1 (5 bases). Trimming removed 7 bases at V and 4 bases at J, with 17 bases between. The V gene's germline CDR1 is LNHDA and CDR2 SQIVND (reference sequence). The CDR3 covers 15 residues. The CDR3 DNA reads as TGTGCCAGTATGTTGCCCGGGGGGGAAAATCAGCCCCAGCATTTT. Amino acids: CASMLPGGENQPQHF.

The V call is TRBV4-1, the J call TRBJ1-5; TRBD1 is a possible D gene (5 bases). V was pared by 1 base and J by 1 base, with 8 bases between. CDR1 and CDR2 (germline): MGHRA, YSYEKL. This CDR3 is 15 amino acids long. CDR3 sequence (DNA): TGCGCCAGCAGCCAAGGGCAGGGCAGCAATCAGCCCCAGCATTTT. Translating it yields CASSQGQGSNQPQHF.

The J gene is TRBJ2-1, the V gene TRBV5-6; perhaps TRBD2 as D (6 bases). The CDR3 sequence is 15 residues long. The germline CDR1 and CDR2 sequences are SGHDT and YYEEEE. Trimming took off 3 bases at V and 5 bases at J, with 15 bases between the two ends. CDR3 protein: CASSSRVGLDNEQFF. DNA for the CDR3: TGTGCCAGCAGCTCGAGGGTGGGACTTGACAATGAGCAGTTCTTC. Full variable domain (rest looked up from reference TRBV5-6 and TRBJ2-1): DAGVTQSPTHLIKTRGQQVTLRCSPKSGHDTVSWYQQALGQGPQFIFQYYEEEERQRGNFPDRFSGHQFPNYSSELNVNALLLGDSALYLCASSSRVGLDNEQFFGPGTRLTVL.